This note documents a single T cell receptor (beta chain) sequence. The CDR3 is 13 amino acids. With 6 bases removed from V and 8 bases from J, the gap between germline ends came to 16 bases. Germline CDR1 and CDR2: LNHDA and SQIVND (reference sequence). As processed by the authors: Estimation of nucleated cell counts was performed using reference gene primer amplification. The assay was immunoSEQ multiplex PCR, and TCRdb's table has in-frame clones only and misses some. Clone size and V and J calls were adopted from that table, with D and trimming inferred from the DNA. The sample contains roughly 83,000 clones, about 83% of which appear only once. The data stem from a study of blood T cell repertoires in COVID-19. Looking at the study overall: Sites in the United States, Italy and Spain provided acute and convalescent COVID-19 samples.

The receptor's source is a man aged 45-65 years with active COVID-19. The chain has TRBV19 and TRBJ1-1, with D perhaps TRBD1 (6 bases). The sample comprised peripheral blood. CDR3 bases: TGTGCCAGTAGATCTACAGGGTACATCGAAGCTTTCTTT. Amino acids: CASRSTGYIEAFF.